This T cell receptor beta chain was captured in a study of blood T cell repertoires in COVID-19. Across the whole study: The cDNA or gDNA used as material had been derived from T cells, B-cell-depleted T cells, or PBMCs.

Trimming took 0 bases from V and 3 from J, leaving 6 bases between them. This CDR3 is 13 amino acids long. Germline-derived CDR1 and CDR2 are LGHNA and YNFKEQ. In the study's own analysis: Amplifying reference gene primers gave estimates of nucleated cell counts. The repertoire was sequenced with immunoSEQ multiplex PCR; TCRdb's copy has only in-frame clones and lacks some. V and J calls plus clone size are reproduced from that table; the DNA served to infer D and trimming. The data show under 60,000 clones, around 90% seen once. The TCR was taken from a human donor with acute or convalescent COVID-19. The donor label of this sample is uncertain. This chain joins TRBV4-2 and TRBJ2-7; D unresolved. The material sequenced was peripheral blood. The CDR3 coding sequence is TGTGCCAGCAGCCAAGAAGAACTCTACGAGCAGTACTTC. As protein: CASSQEELYEQYF.